A selection of T cell receptor beta chains follows, all from one sample in a study of blood T cell repertoires in COVID-19. Clones were read by immunoSEQ multiplex PCR, and TCRdb kept only the in-frame ones, dropping some. The sample consists of 200,000 to 300,000 clones, about 88% of them appearing once. The sequenced sample was peripheral blood. The receptors were sampled from a man aged 55 to 69 who had recovered from COVID-19. CDR3s include the opening cysteine and the closing phenylalanine or tryptophan. Fields, in order: D gene, V gene, clone size, J gene, CDR3 protein, CDR3 DNA. D genes are given only for firm matches. Clone size is stated in some rows and not others, as once, few, many or a class when expanded.

d_call: TRBD1; v_call: TRBV5-1; clone_size: -; j_call: TRBJ2-2; cdr3_aa: CASSSGTGWTGELFF; cdr3_nt: TGCGCCAGCAGCTCTGGGACAGGGTGGACCGGGGAGCTGTTTTTT
d_call: -; v_call: TRBV7-2; clone_size: -; j_call: TRBJ2-2; cdr3_aa: CASSLALSTGELFF; cdr3_nt: TGTGCCAGCAGCTTAGCGCTTAGCACCGGGGAGCTGTTTTTT
d_call: -; v_call: TRBV4-2; clone_size: -; j_call: TRBJ1-4; cdr3_aa: CASSQTPGGPPTNEKLFF; cdr3_nt: TGTGCCAGCAGCCAAACCCCGGGGGGGCCCCCAACTAATGAAAAACTGTTTTTT
d_call: TRBD1; v_call: TRBV19; clone_size: -; j_call: TRBJ2-7; cdr3_aa: CARADRAVSRVEQYF; cdr3_nt: TGTGCCAGAGCCGACAGGGCGGTGAGTCGGGTCGAGCAGTACTTC
d_call: -; v_call: TRBV29-1; clone_size: -; j_call: TRBJ1-2; cdr3_aa: CSVEDRTRANYGYTF; cdr3_nt: TGCAGCGTTGAAGATCGTACGAGAGCTAACTATGGCTACACCTTC
d_call: -; v_call: TRBV5-4; clone_size: -; j_call: TRBJ1-3; cdr3_aa: CASSLGGGSGNTIYF; cdr3_nt: TGTGCCAGCAGCTTGGGGGGGGGCTCTGGAAACACCATATATTTT
d_call: -; v_call: TRBV2; clone_size: once; j_call: TRBJ1-1; cdr3_aa: CASSESVTNTEAFF; cdr3_nt: TGTGCCAGCAGTGAGTCAGTCACAAACACTGAAGCTTTCTTT
d_call: TRBD1; v_call: TRBV15; clone_size: -; j_call: TRBJ2-3; cdr3_aa: CATSRGQGREDTQYF; cdr3_nt: TGTGCCACCAGCAGAGGACAGGGTAGGGAGGATACGCAGTATTTT
d_call: -; v_call: TRBV12-5; clone_size: few; j_call: TRBJ2-2; cdr3_aa: CASGLVLGIGELFF; cdr3_nt: TGTGCTAGTGGTTTGGTACTAGGTATCGGGGAGCTGTTTTTT
d_call: TRBD1; v_call: TRBV24-1; clone_size: once; j_call: TRBJ2-3; cdr3_aa: CATSDRDRVGTDTQYF; cdr3_nt: TGTGCCACCAGTGATAGGGACAGGGTCGGCACAGATACGCAGTATTTT
d_call: -; v_call: TRBV28; clone_size: -; j_call: TRBJ2-7; cdr3_aa: CASSLESTVLEQYF; cdr3_nt: TGTGCCAGCAGTTTGGAGTCAACCGTCCTCGAGCAGTACTTC
d_call: TRBD1; v_call: TRBV27; clone_size: once; j_call: TRBJ1-5; cdr3_aa: CASSSLKQGDQPQHF; cdr3_nt: TGTGCCAGCAGTTCGCTCAAACAGGGGGACCAGCCCCAGCATTTT
d_call: -; v_call: TRBV11-2; clone_size: -; j_call: TRBJ1-1; cdr3_aa: CASSHTGLPTEAFF; cdr3_nt: TGTGCCAGCAGTCACACAGGCTTGCCGACTGAAGCTTTCTTT
d_call: TRBD1; v_call: TRBV5-1; clone_size: -; j_call: TRBJ1-1; cdr3_aa: CASSLQGATNTEAFF; cdr3_nt: TGCGCCAGCAGCTTGCAGGGGGCGACGAACACTGAAGCTTTCTTT
d_call: -; v_call: TRBV9; clone_size: once; j_call: TRBJ1-1; cdr3_aa: CASSVEGRTNTEAFF; cdr3_nt: TGTGCCAGCAGCGTGGAGGGACGGACGAACACTGAAGCTTTCTTT
d_call: -; v_call: TRBV7-2; clone_size: -; j_call: TRBJ2-7; cdr3_aa: CASSLARAGATHEQYF; cdr3_nt: TGTGCCAGCAGCTTAGCTAGGGCAGGGGCTACTCACGAGCAGTACTTC
d_call: TRBD1; v_call: TRBV6-5; clone_size: -; j_call: TRBJ1-2; cdr3_aa: CASSPYGQDHYGYTF; cdr3_nt: TGTGCCAGCAGTCCTTACGGACAGGATCACTATGGCTACACCTTC